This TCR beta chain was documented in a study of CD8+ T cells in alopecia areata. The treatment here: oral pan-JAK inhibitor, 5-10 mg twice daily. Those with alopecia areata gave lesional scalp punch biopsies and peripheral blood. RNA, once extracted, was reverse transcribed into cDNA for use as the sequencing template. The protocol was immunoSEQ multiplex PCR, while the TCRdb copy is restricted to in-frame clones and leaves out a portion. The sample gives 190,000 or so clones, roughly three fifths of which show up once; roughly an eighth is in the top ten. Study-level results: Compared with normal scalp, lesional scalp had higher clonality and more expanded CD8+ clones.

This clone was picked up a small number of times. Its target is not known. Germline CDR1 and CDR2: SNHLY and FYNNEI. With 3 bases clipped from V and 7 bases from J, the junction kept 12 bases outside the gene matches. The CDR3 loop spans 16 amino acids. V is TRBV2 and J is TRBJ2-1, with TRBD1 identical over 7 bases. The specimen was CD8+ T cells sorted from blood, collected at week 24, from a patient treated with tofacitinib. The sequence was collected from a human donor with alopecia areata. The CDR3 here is CASSEVSGQGVNEQFF. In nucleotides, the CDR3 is TGTGCCAGCAGTGAGGTTTCCGGCCAGGGGGTAAATGAGCAGTTCTTC.